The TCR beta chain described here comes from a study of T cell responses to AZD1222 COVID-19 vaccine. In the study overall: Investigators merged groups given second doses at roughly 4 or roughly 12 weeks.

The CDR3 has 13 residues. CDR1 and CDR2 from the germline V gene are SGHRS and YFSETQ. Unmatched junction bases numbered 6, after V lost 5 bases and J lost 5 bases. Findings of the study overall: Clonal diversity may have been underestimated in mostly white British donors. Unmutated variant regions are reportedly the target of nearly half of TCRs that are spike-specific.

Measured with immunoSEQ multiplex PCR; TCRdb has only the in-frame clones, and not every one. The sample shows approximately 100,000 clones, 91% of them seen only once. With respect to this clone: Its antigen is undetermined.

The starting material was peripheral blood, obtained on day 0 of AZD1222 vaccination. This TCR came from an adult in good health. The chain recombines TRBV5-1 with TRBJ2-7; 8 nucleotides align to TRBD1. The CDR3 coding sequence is TGCGCCAGCAGGACCGGGACAGGCGACGAGCAGTACTTC. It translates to CASRTGTGDEQYF.